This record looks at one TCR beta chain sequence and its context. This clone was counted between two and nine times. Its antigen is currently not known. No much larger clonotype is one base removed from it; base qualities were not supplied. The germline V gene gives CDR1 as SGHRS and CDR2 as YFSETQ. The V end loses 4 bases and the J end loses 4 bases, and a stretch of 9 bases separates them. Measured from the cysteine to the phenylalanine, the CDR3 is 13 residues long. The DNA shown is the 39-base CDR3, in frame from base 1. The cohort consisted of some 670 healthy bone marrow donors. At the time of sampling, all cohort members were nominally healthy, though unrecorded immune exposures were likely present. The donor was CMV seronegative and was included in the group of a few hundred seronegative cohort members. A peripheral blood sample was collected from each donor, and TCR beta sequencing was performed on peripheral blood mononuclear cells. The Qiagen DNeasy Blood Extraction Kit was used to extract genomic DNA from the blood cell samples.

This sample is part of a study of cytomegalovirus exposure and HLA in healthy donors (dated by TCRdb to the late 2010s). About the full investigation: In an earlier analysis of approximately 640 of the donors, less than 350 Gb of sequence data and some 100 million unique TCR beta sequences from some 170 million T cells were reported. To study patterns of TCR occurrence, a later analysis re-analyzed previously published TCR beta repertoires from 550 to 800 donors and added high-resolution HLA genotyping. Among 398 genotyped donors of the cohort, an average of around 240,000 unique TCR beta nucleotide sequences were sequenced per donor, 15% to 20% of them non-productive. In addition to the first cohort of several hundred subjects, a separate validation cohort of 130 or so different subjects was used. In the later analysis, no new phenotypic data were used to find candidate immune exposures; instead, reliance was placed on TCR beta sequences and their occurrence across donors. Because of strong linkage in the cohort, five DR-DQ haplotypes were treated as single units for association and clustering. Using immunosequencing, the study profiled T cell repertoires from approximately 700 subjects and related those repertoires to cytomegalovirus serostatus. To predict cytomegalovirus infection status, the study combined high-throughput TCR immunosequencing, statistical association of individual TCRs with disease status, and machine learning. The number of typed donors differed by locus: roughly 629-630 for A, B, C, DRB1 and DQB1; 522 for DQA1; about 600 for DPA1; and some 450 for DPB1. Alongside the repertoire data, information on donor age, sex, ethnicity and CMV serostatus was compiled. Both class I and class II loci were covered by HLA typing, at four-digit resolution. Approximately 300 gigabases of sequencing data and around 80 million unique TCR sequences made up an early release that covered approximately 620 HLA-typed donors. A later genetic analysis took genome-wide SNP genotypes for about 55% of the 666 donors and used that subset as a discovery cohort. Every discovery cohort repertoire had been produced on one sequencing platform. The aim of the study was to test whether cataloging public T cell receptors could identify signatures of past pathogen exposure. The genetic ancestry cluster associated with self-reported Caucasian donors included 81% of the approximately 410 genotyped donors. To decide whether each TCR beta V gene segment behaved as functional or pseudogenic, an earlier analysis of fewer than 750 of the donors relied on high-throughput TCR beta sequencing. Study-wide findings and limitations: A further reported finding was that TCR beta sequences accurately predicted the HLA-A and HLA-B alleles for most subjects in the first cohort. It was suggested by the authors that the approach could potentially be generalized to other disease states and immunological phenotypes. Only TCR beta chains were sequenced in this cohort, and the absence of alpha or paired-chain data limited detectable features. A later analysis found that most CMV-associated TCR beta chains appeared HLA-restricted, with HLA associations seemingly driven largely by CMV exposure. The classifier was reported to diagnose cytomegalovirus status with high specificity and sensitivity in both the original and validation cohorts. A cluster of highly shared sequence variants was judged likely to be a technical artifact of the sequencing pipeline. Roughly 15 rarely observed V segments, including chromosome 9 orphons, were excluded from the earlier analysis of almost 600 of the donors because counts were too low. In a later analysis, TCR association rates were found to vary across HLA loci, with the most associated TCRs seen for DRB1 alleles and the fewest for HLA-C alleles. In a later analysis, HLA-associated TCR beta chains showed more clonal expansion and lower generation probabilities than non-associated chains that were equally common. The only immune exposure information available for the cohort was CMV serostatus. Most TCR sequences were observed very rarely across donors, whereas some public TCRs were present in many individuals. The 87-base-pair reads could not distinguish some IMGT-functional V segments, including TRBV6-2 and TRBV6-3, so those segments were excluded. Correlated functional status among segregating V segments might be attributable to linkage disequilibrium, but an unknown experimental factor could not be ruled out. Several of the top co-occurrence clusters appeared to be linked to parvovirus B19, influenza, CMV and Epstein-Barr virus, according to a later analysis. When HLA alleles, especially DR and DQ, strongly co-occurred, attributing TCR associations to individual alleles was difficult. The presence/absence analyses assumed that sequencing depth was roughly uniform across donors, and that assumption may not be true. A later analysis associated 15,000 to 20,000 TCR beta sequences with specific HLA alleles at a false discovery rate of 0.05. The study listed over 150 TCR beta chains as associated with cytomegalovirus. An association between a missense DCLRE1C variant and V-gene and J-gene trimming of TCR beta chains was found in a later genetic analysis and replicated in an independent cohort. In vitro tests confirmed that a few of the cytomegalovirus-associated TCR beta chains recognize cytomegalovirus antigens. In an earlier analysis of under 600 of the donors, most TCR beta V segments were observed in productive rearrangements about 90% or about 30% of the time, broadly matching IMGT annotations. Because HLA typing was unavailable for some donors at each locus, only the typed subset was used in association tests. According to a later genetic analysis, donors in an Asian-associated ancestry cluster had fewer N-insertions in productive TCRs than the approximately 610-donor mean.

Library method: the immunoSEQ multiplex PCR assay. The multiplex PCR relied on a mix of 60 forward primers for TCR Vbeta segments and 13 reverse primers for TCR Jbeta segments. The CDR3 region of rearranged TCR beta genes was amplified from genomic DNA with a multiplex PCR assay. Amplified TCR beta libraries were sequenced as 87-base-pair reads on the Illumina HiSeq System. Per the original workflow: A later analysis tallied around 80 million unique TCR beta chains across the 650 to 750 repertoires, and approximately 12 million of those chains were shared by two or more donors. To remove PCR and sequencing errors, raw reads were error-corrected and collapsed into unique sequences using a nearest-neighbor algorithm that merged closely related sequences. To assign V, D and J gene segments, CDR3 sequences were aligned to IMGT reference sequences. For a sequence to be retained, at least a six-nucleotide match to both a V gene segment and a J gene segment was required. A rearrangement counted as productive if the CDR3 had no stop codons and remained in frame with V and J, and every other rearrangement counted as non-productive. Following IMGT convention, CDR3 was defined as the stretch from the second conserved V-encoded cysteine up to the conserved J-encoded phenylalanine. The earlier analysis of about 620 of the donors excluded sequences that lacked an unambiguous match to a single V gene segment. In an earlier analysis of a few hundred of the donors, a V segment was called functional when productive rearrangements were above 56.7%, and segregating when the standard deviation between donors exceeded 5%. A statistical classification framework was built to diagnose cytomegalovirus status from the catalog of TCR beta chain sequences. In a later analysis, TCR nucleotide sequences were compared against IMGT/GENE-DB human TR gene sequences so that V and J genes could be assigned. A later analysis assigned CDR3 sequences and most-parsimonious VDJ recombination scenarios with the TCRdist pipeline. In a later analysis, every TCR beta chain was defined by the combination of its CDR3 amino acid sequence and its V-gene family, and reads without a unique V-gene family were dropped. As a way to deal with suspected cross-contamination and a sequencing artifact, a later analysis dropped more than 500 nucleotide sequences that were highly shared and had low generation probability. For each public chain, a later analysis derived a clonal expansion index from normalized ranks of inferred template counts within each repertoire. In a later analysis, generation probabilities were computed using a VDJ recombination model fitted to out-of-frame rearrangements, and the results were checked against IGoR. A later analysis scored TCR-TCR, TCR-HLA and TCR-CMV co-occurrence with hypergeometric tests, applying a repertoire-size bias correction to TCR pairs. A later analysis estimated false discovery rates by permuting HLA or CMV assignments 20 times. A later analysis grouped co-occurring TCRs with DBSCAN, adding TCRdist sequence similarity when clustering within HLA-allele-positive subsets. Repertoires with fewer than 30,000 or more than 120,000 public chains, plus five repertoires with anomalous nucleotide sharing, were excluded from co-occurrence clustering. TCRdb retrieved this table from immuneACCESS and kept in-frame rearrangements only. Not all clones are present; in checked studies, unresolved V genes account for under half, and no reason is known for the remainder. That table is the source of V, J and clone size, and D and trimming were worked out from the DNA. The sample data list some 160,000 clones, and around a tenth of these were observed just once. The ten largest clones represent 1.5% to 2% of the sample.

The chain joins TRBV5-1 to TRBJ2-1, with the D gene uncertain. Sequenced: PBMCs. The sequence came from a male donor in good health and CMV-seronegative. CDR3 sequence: CASSTTEYNEQFF. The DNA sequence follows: TGCGCCAGCAGCACCACAGAGTACAATGAGCAGTTCTTC.